This TCR beta chain was captured in a study of cytomegalovirus exposure and HLA in healthy donors. The PCR used 60 Vbeta and 13 Jbeta primers. Using immunoSEQ multiplex PCR, the repertoire was profiled, and TCRdb retains in-frame clones only, with some absent. The sample consists of around 97,000 clones, about a tenth of them appearing once. Sequences were obtained from PBMCs. The source of this sequence is a man aged 45-60 years in good health and CMV-seropositive.

The CDR3 DNA reads TGTGCCAGCAGCTTAGCGGCCGTAAACAATGAGCAGTTCTTC. Translating it yields CASSLAAVNNEQFF. The chain is built from TRBV7-2 and TRBJ2-1; D gene uncertain. From germline, CDR1 is SGHTA and CDR2 FQGNSA. V was shortened by 0 bases and J by 5 bases, with 8 bases between the two germline ends. CDR3 length: 14 amino acids. Together with reference TRBV7-2 and TRBJ2-1, the CDR3 gives the full variable domain: GAGVSQSPSNKVTEKGKDVELRCDPISGHTALYWYRQSLGQGLEFLIYFQGNSAPDKSGLPSDRFSAERTGGSVSTLTIQRTQQEDSAVYLCASSLAAVNNEQFFGPGTRLTVL.